Each of the 9 T cell receptor beta chains below was sequenced from the same sample in a study of cytomegalovirus exposure and HLA in healthy donors. The PCR employed 60 Vbeta primers together with 13 Jbeta primers. TCRdb keeps only in-frame clones here, not all; method: immunoSEQ multiplex PCR. The profile shows around 120,000 clones, about 80% of them singletons. Sequencing used PBMCs. Receptor source: a boy aged 2 to 9 in good health and CMV-seronegative.

The rearrangement joins TRBV6-5 to TRBJ1-1; D gene unclear. Germline loops: CDR1 MNHEY, CDR2 SVGAGI. V was clipped by 0 bases and J by 4 bases, with 9 bases between them. CDR3 size: 14 residues. The CDR3 DNA sequence: TGTGCCAGCAGTTACTCGAGTTCCGGCACTGAAGCTTTCTTT. It codes for CASSYSSSGTEAFF.

The chain combines TRBV5-5 with TRBJ1-1; 7 bases agree with TRBD1. The junction had 2 bases not matched to a gene; V was cut back by 0 bases and J by 0 bases. Looked up from germline, CDR1 is SGHKS and CDR2 is YYEKEE (reference sequence). The CDR3 is 15 amino acids. The CDR3 DNA sequence: TGTGCCAGCAGCTTGGAGGGACAGTTGAACACTGAAGCTTTCTTT. Translated: CASSLEGQLNTEAFF.

This chain joins TRBV11-3 and TRBJ1-1, with D possibly being TRBD1 (6 bases). The germline V gene encodes CDR1 SGHNT and CDR2 YENEEA. The CDR3 sequence is 17 residues long. V was trimmed by 0 bases and J by 0 bases, leaving 14 bases between them. The CDR3 reads CASSLDSIGGLNTEAFF. The DNA of the CDR3 is TGTGCCAGCAGCTTAGACTCGATTGGGGGCCTGAACACTGAAGCTTTCTTT. Drawing the rest from reference TRBV11-3 and TRBJ1-1, the complete variable domain is EAGVVQSPRYKIIEKKQPVAFWCNPISGHNTLYWYLQNLGQGPELLIRYENEEAVDDSQLPKDRFSAERLKGVDSTLKIQPAELGDSAVYLCASSLDSIGGLNTEAFFGQGTRLTVV.

This clone was seen a single time. V is TRBV7-2 and J is TRBJ1-1; TRBD1 is a possible D gene (6 bases). The length of the CDR3 is 13 residues. V was cut by 7 bases and J by 0 bases, with 9 bases left in between. Germline V gives CDR1 SGHTA, CDR2 FQGNSA. CDR3 sequence: CASKRGMNTEAFF. CDR3 bases: TGTGCCAGCAAAAGGGGGATGAACACTGAAGCTTTCTTT.

The chain links TRBV2 to TRBJ2-7, with TRBD1 matching over 9 bases. This CDR3 is 14 amino acids long. CDR1 and CDR2 from the germline V gene are SNHLY and FYNNEI. The V segment lost 6 bases and the J segment 3 bases; nucleotides outside the gene matches: 6. The CDR3 reads CASRGDREGYEQYF. CDR3 sequence (DNA): TGTGCCAGCAGGGGGGACAGGGAAGGCTACGAGCAGTACTTC.

The chain employs TRBV7-8 and TRBJ2-3; maybe TRBD2 (5 bases). Trimming cost V 8 bases and J 2 bases, with 14 bases left between them. The CDR3 runs 14 residues. The germline V gene has CDR1 SGHVS and CDR2 FQNEAQ. The CDR3 DNA follows: TGTGCCAGCTGGTCGAGCGGCCTCACAGATACGCAGTATTTT. It specifies CASWSSGLTDTQYF. The variable domain in full, with the rest retrieved from reference TRBV7-8 and TRBJ2-3, is GAGVSQSPRYKVAKRGQDVALRCDPISGHVSLFWYQQALGQGPEFLTYFQNEAQLDKSGLPSDRFFAERPEGSVSTLKIQRTQQEDSAVYLCASWSSGLTDTQYFGPGTRLTVL.

The chain recombines TRBV5-1 with TRBJ2-1, with 14 nucleotides matching TRBD2. The CDR3 totals 17 residues. Per germline, CDR1 SGHRS and CDR2 YFSETQ. V lost 3 bases to trimming and J lost 7 bases; unmatched junction nucleotides: 9. In nucleotides, the CDR3 is TGCGCCAGCAGCTCGGGACTAGCGGGAGTGTACGGGAATGAGCAGTTCTTC. This translates into CASSSGLAGVYGNEQFF. Full variable domain (remainder filled in from reference TRBV5-1 and TRBJ2-1): KAGVTQTPRYLIKTRGQQVTLSCSPISGHRSVSWYQQTPGQGLQFLFEYFSETQRNKGNFPGRFSGRQFSNSRSEMNVSTLELGDSALYLCASSSGLAGVYGNEQFFGPGTRLTVL.

This clone has just a few counts. The chain recombines TRBV6-5 with TRBJ2-2; the D gene is possibly TRBD2 (5 bases). From germline, CDR1 is MNHEY and CDR2 SVGAGI. V lost 4 bases and J 2 bases, leaving 14 bases between the germline ends. The CDR3 is 16 residues long. In nucleotides, the CDR3 is TGTGCCAGCAGTTTGCTACTAGAGACTAACACCGGGGAGCTGTTTTTT. Translation: CASSLLLETNTGELFF.

The chain combines TRBV19 with TRBJ1-1; 9 bases align to TRBD1. The CDR3 runs to 18 residues. With 6 bases clipped from V and 4 bases from J, the junction kept 18 bases outside the gene matches. Germline V gene sequence: CDR1 LNHDA, CDR2 SQIVND (reference sequence). CDR3 bases: TGTGCCAGTAGCCCATTACCGGGACAGGGAATCGGCGGCACTGAAGCTTTCTTT. Translation gives CASSPLPGQGIGGTEAFF.